The 18 T cell receptor beta chains below come from one sample, sequenced in a study of identical twins (TCRdb year 2016). Receptors were amplified or captured by 5' RACE. Sequencing relied on an Illumina HiSeq 2000. TCRdb ran its own pipeline on the public reads, namely fastp trimming at Q25 and MiXCR clone calling, and kept in-frame beta chains. CDR3 protein sequences are deduplicated, and each keeps its most common genes and DNA. Across this sample there are roughly 190,000 distinct CDR3 sequences, with 15% to 20% seen only once. The top ten clonotypes cover 35% to 45% of the sample. The same data also contributed to another study, on T cells expressing NK-cell markers.

Sequenced material: CD8+ T cells sorted from blood. These receptors were collected from a woman between 18 and 29 years old in good health.

The V call is TRBV9, the J call TRBJ2-7; D is uncertain. This CDR3 contains 12 residues. The V gene lost 0 bases and the J gene lost 3 bases, with 4 bases spanning the gap. Per germline, CDR1 SGDLS and CDR2 YYNGEE. The DNA of the CDR3 is TGTGCCAGCAGCGTAGGTGACTACGAGCAGTACTTC. It specifies CASSVGDYEQYF.

This clonotype was seen more than once but under ten times. This chain connects TRBV6-2 or TRBV6-3 to TRBJ2-7, with a tentative D call TRBD1 (6 bases). Trimming left V 0 bases short and J 5 bases short, with 17 bases between. The CDR3 contains 16 residues. The germline CDR1 and CDR2 sequences are MNHEY and SVGEGT. The CDR3 here is CASSYSQGPPSDEQYF. CDR3 bases: TGTGCCAGCAGTTACTCACAGGGCCCGCCGTCCGACGAGCAGTACTTC.

The chain carries TRBV12-3 or TRBV12-4 and TRBJ2-3; unclear D gene. The CDR3 length is 14 residues. The V end lost 4 bases, the J end lost 2 bases, and 10 bases lay between the germline ends. The CDR3 spells CASSSDAFTDTQYF. The CDR3 coding sequence is TGTGCCAGCAGTTCGGATGCTTTCACAGATACGCAGTATTTT.

The table lists this clonotype with a count of one. This chain links TRBV27 with TRBJ1-1, with D possibly being TRBD1 (5 bases). V dropped 3 bases and J dropped 4 bases, with 12 bases sitting between them. Germline lookup yields CDR1 MNHEY and CDR2 SMNVEV (reference sequence). The length of the CDR3 is 14 residues. The CDR3 is CASSLPGLGTEAFF. CDR3 bases: TGTGCCAGCAGTTTGCCAGGGCTAGGCACTGAAGCTTTCTTT.

This clonotype was counted only a few times. CDR3 bases: TGTGCCAGCAGCCAAGCAGGGACCCGCACAGATACGCAGTATTTT. Its protein is CASSQAGTRTDTQYF. V is TRBV14 and J is TRBJ2-3; D tentatively reads TRBD1 or TRBD2 (5 bases each). Trimming removed 1 base at V and 1 base at J, with 9 bases between. The CDR3 covers 15 residues. Germline CDR1 is SGHDN and CDR2 is FVKESK.

The V and J genes are TRBV7-9 and TRBJ2-7; maybe TRBD1 (6 bases). Trimming removed 5 bases from V and 3 bases from J, with 17 bases in between. Germline V gives CDR1 SEHNR, CDR2 FQNEAQ (reference sequence). This CDR3 is built from 15 residues. CDR3 in DNA: TGTGCCAGCAGCCGACCTACAGGGCCTAACTACGAGCAGTACTTC. Translation gives CASSRPTGPNYEQYF. Using reference TRBV7-9 and TRBJ2-7 for the parts outside the CDR3, the full variable domain is DTGVSQNPRHKITKRGQNVTFRCDPISEHNRLYWYRQTLGQGPEFLTYFQNEAQLEKSRLLSDRFSAERPKGSFSTLEIQRTEQGDSAMYLCASSRPTGPNYEQYFGPGTRLTVT.

The V call is TRBV9, the J call TRBJ2-1; D perhaps matches TRBD2 (6 bases). CDR1 is SGDLS, CDR2 YYNGEE, per germline. This CDR3 has 15 amino acids. V was shortened by 3 bases and J by 1 base, with 11 bases between the two germline ends. The CDR3 loop is CASSAEGGSYNEQFF. In DNA form, the CDR3 reads TGTGCCAGCAGCGCGGAGGGCGGTTCCTACAATGAGCAGTTCTTC. Combining the CDR3 with reference TRBV9 and TRBJ2-1 gives the whole variable domain DSGVTQTPKHLITATGQRVTLRCSPRSGDLSVYWYQQSLDQGLQFLIQYYNGEERAKGNILERFSAQQFPDLHSELNLSSLELGDSALYFCASSAEGGSYNEQFFGPGTRLTVL.

The rearrangement joins TRBV7-9 to TRBJ2-5, with D perhaps matching TRBD2 (5 bases). Trimming took 5 bases from V and 9 from J, leaving 10 bases between them. CDR3 length: 11 residues. Germline loops: CDR1 SEHNR, CDR2 FQNEAQ (reference sequence). CDR3 region: CASSLQEAQYF. The DNA of the CDR3 is TGTGCCAGCAGCCTCCAGGAGGCCCAGTACTTC.

J is TRBJ2-6 and V is TRBV6-1; unclear D gene. Trimming stripped 7 bases from V and 0 bases from J, with 13 bases between. In germline, CDR1 is MNHNS, CDR2 SASEGT. The CDR3 totals 16 residues. The CDR3 loop reads CASKLSPLSGANVLTF. Here the CDR3 DNA reads TGTGCCAGCAAGCTGTCCCCTCTCTCTGGGGCCAACGTCCTGACTTTC.

V gene TRBV29-1 combines with J gene TRBJ1-1; D is possibly TRBD1 (5 bases). Trimming took 5 bases from V and 2 from J, leaving 9 bases between them. The length of the CDR3 is 12 residues. The germline V gene has CDR1 SQVTM and CDR2 ANQGSEA. The CDR3 sequence: CSVKQGNTEAFF. CDR3 DNA sequence: TGCAGCGTTAAGCAGGGAAACACTGAAGCTTTCTTT.

The chain employs TRBV4-3 and TRBJ2-2; 10 bases fit TRBD2. Trimming at V came to 3 bases and at J to 1 base, leaving 5 bases not matched to a gene. Germline lookup yields CDR1 LGHNA and CDR2 YSLEER. The CDR3 sequence is 17 residues long. This CDR3 reads CASSHTTSGENTGELFF. The CDR3, as DNA: TGCGCCAGCAGCCATACCACTAGCGGGGAGAACACCGGGGAGCTGTTTTTT.

The gene calls are TRBV10-3 and TRBJ2-1; TRBD2 matches at 7 bases. The germline V gene has CDR1 ENHRY and CDR2 SYGVKD. There are 16 residues in the CDR3. Trimming at V came to 3 bases and at J to 8 bases, leaving 13 bases not matched to a gene. The CDR3 coding sequence is TGTGCCATCAGTGATGTTTCAGGGCGGGAGTTGGATGAGCAGTTCTTC. This gives the protein CAISDVSGRELDEQFF.

This chain joins TRBV6-1 and TRBJ2-3; D is unresolved. The V end lost 7 bases, the J end lost 0 bases, and 17 bases lay between the germline ends. The CDR3 covers 16 residues. Germline CDR1 MNHNS, CDR2 SASEGT. The CDR3, as DNA: TGTGCCAGCACCGAAAAACGACCGTTTAGCACAGATACGCAGTATTTT. It encodes CASTEKRPFSTDTQYF.

The rearrangement links TRBV7-9 to TRBJ2-7; TRBD1 agrees at 9 bases. Trimming took 2 bases from V and 5 from J; bases not matched to a gene: 10. The germline V gene has CDR1 SEHNR and CDR2 FQNEAQ (reference sequence). The CDR3 runs to 16 residues. CDR3 sequence (DNA): TGTGCCAGCAGCTTAAGCCGGAAGACAGGGGGGGACGAGCAGTACTTC. This sequence encodes CASSLSRKTGGDEQYF.

This clonotype was counted between two and nine times. The genes are TRBV6-1 and TRBJ1-1, with D hard to call. This CDR3 region has 13 residues. Germline lookup yields CDR1 MNHNS and CDR2 SASEGT. V was cut by 6 bases and J by 1 base, with 9 bases left in between. CDR3 nucleotides: TGTGCCAGCAGCCACAGCGAGAACACTGAAGCTTTCTTT. It is translated as CASSHSENTEAFF.

This clonotype was counted a few times. The rearrangement joins TRBV7-2 to TRBJ2-1, with D possibly matching TRBD2 (5 bases). The CDR3 has 13 amino acids. V shed 3 bases and J shed 6 bases, with 9 bases lying between them. Germline V gives CDR1 SGHTA, CDR2 FQGNSA. The CDR3 loop is CASSLDSTNEQFF. Here the CDR3 DNA reads TGTGCCAGCAGCTTGGACTCCACCAATGAGCAGTTCTTC. The full variable domain, rest sourced from reference TRBV7-2 and TRBJ2-1, is GAGVSQSPSNKVTEKGKDVELRCDPISGHTALYWYRQSLGQGLEFLIYFQGNSAPDKSGLPSDRFSAERTGGSVSTLTIQRTQQEDSAVYLCASSLDSTNEQFFGPGTRLTVL.

The table lists this clonotype with a few counts. J is TRBJ1-2 and V is TRBV12-3 or TRBV12-4, with D tentatively TRBD1 (5 bases). V was shortened by 2 bases and J by 4 bases, with 14 bases between the two germline ends. The CDR3 covers 15 residues. The CDR3 spells CASSLKGSGLYGYTF. The CDR3 DNA reads TGTGCCAGCAGTTTAAAGGGGTCGGGCCTCTATGGCTACACCTTC.

This clonotype was seen a handful of times. V gene TRBV5-1 combines with J gene TRBJ1-1, with a weak D call TRBD1 (5 bases). V was trimmed by 0 bases and J by 3 bases, leaving 9 bases between them. Germline values: CDR1 SGHRS, CDR2 YFSETQ. This CDR3 is built from 14 residues. The DNA for the CDR3 is TGCGCCAGCAGCTTGGGCAGGGCAGACACTGAAGCTTTCTTT. It translates to CASSLGRADTEAFF.